Listed below are T cell receptor beta chains from one sample, sequenced in a study of cytomegalovirus exposure and HLA in healthy donors. Here immunoSEQ multiplex PCR was the method, and the copy in TCRdb shows in-frame clones only, minus some. The table shows approximately 150,000 clones, with around 65% occurring only once. Sequencing was performed on PBMCs. The receptors here all came from a woman in her twenties or thirties in good health and CMV-seropositive. Each CDR3 is given with its conserved first and last residue. Each record gives: J gene, V gene, D gene, clone size, CDR3 DNA, CDR3 protein. A D gene is named only where the DNA matches it firmly. Size is stated for part of the rows, as once, few or many counts, or as a class when the clone is expanded.

J: TRBJ1-6; V: TRBV9; D: NA; size: NA; DNA: TGTGCCAGCAGCCCCCGCGGGAGCTATAATTCACCCCTCCACTTT; CDR3: CASSPRGSYNSPLHF
J: TRBJ1-6; V: TRBV2; D: TRBD1; size: NA; DNA: TGTGCCAGCAGTCGGGACAGGGAGGTTTCACCCCTCCACTTT; CDR3: CASSRDREVSPLHF
J: TRBJ2-3; V: TRBV10-3; D: NA; size: few; DNA: TGTGCCATCAGTGGAGAGACTCACAGCACAGATACGCAGTATTTT; CDR3: CAISGETHSTDTQYF
J: TRBJ2-7; V: TRBV10-2; D: NA; size: NA; DNA: TGCGCCAGCACAGAGGGCTCACCGCCCGAGCAGTACTTC; CDR3: CASTEGSPPEQYF
J: TRBJ2-4; V: TRBV19; D: NA; size: NA; DNA: TGTGCCAGTAGCCCCCATTGGGCAGGCGATTCAAGTGACGTTCAGTACTTC; CDR3: CASSPHWAGDSSDVQYF
J: TRBJ2-1; V: TRBV6-4; D: TRBD2; size: once; DNA: TGTGCCAGCAGTCCTACTAGCGGGGGTGTTGGTGAGCAGTTCTTC; CDR3: CASSPTSGGVGEQFF
J: TRBJ2-7; V: TRBV30; D: NA; size: NA; DNA: TGTGCCTGGAGCCTCCGAGCCGAGCAGTACTTC; CDR3: CAWSLRAEQYF
J: TRBJ1-3; V: TRBV6-1; D: NA; size: NA; DNA: TGTGCCAGCAGTGAAGCATCGGAGGGAAACACCATATATTTT; CDR3: CASSEASEGNTIYF
J: TRBJ1-1; V: TRBV4-1; D: TRBD1; size: NA; DNA: TGCGCCAGCAGCCCCGACAGGGCAAGGACTGAAGCTTTCTTT; CDR3: CASSPDRARTEAFF
J: TRBJ1-2; V: TRBV5-6; D: NA; size: few; DNA: TGTGCCAGCAGCGTCACAGGCTATGGCTACACCTTC; CDR3: CASSVTGYGYTF
J: TRBJ2-1; V: TRBV7-9; D: TRBD2; size: many; DNA: TGTGCCAGCAGCTCGGGACTAGCGGGGGTTGGCGGGCAGTTCTTC; CDR3: CASSSGLAGVGGQFF
J: TRBJ2-1; V: TRBV2; D: NA; size: NA; DNA: TGTGCCAGCAGTTCCTCAGGGCCCAATGAGCAGTTCTTC; CDR3: CASSSSGPNEQFF
J: TRBJ2-5; V: TRBV5-4; D: TRBD2; size: NA; DNA: TGTGCCAGCAGCCCCGAGACTAGCGGGGGGTACTTTGGAGAGTCCCAGTACTTC; CDR3: CASSPETSGGYFGESQYF
J: TRBJ2-5; V: TRBV27; D: TRBD2; size: few; DNA: TGTGCCAGCAGTCCTATACTAGCGGCCCAAGAGACCCAGTACTTC; CDR3: CASSPILAAQETQYF
J: TRBJ1-1; V: TRBV7-2; D: NA; size: NA; DNA: TGTGCCAGCAGCTTAGGTCGCAGGGCAAGAGGGAACACTGAAGCTTTCTTT; CDR3: CASSLGRRARGNTEAFF
J: TRBJ2-7; V: TRBV7-2; D: TRBD2; size: NA; DNA: TGTGCCAGCAGCTCCCGGGGGGGCAACGAGCAGTACTTC; CDR3: CASSSRGGNEQYF
J: TRBJ2-1; V: TRBV5-1; D: NA; size: few; DNA: TGCGCCAGCAGCTCCAGGGCCGGAGTAATCTACAATGAGCAGTTCTTC; CDR3: CASSSRAGVIYNEQFF
J: TRBJ2-1; V: TRBV15; D: TRBD1; size: NA; DNA: TGTGCCACCAGCAGGGACAGGGGTAGTGAGCAGTTCTTC; CDR3: CATSRDRGSEQFF
J: TRBJ1-2; V: TRBV4-1; D: TRBD1; size: NA; DNA: TGCGCCAGCAGAAAAACAGGGGGCGCCCCCTATGGCTACACCTTC; CDR3: CASRKTGGAPYGYTF
J: TRBJ2-7; V: TRBV27; D: TRBD1; size: NA; DNA: TGTGCCAGCAGCCTAGACAGGGGGGGGCCCTACGAGCAGTACTTC; CDR3: CASSLDRGGPYEQYF
J: TRBJ1-5; V: TRBV27; D: NA; size: NA; DNA: TGTGCCAGCAGTTCACTTTACAGGAGCAATCAGCCCCAGCATTTT; CDR3: CASSSLYRSNQPQHF
J: TRBJ1-4; V: TRBV6-1; D: NA; size: NA; DNA: TGTGCCAGCAGTCGGACTCGATTCACCGAAAAACTGTTTTTT; CDR3: CASSRTRFTEKLFF
J: TRBJ2-7; V: TRBV5-1; D: TRBD1; size: NA; DNA: TGCGCCAGCAGGGTTCAGGGGGCCTACGAGCAGTACTTC; CDR3: CASRVQGAYEQYF
J: TRBJ1-2; V: TRBV4-2; D: NA; size: NA; DNA: TGTGCCAGCAGCCAAGATCTAATGAACTATGGCTACACCTTC; CDR3: CASSQDLMNYGYTF
J: TRBJ2-7; V: TRBV9; D: TRBD2; size: NA; DNA: TGTGCCAGCAGCGTAGGGGTGGGAGGGGCCCACGAGCAGTACTTC; CDR3: CASSVGVGGAHEQYF
J: TRBJ1-1; V: TRBV9; D: TRBD1; size: NA; DNA: TGTGCCAGCAGCGCCTGGGACAGGGGTATCACAGAAGCTTTCTTT; CDR3: CASSAWDRGITEAFF
J: TRBJ2-7; V: TRBV2; D: NA; size: NA; DNA: TGTGCCAGCAGTGGTTCAGGGGACGGCGAGCAGTACTTC; CDR3: CASSGSGDGEQYF
J: TRBJ1-1; V: TRBV4-1; D: NA; size: NA; DNA: TGCGCCAGCAGCCATCGGTCGAACACTGAAGCTTTCTTT; CDR3: CASSHRSNTEAFF
J: TRBJ1-6; V: TRBV13; D: NA; size: NA; DNA: TGTGCCAGCAGCTTAGCAGGGACCTATAATTCACCCCTCCACTTT; CDR3: CASSLAGTYNSPLHF
J: TRBJ1-3; V: TRBV7-7; D: NA; size: NA; DNA: TGTGCCAGCAGCCTGACAGCCTCTGGAAACACCATATATTTT; CDR3: CASSLTASGNTIYF
J: TRBJ1-2; V: TRBV27; D: NA; size: NA; DNA: TGTGCCAGCAGCGTCTGGGGAGCTAACTATGGCTACACCTTC; CDR3: CASSVWGANYGYTF
J: TRBJ1-2; V: TRBV10-3; D: NA; size: few; DNA: TGTGCCATCAGTGAGTCGTCCCAGAGACTGAATGGCTACACCTTC; CDR3: CAISESSQRLNGYTF
J: TRBJ2-7; V: TRBV28; D: NA; size: NA; DNA: TGTGCCAGCAGAGCGACGGGCTACGAGCAGTACTTC; CDR3: CASRATGYEQYF
J: TRBJ1-2; V: TRBV5-8; D: TRBD1; size: NA; DNA: TGTGCCAGCAGCTCCAGGACAGGGGACATGTATGGCTACACCTTC; CDR3: CASSSRTGDMYGYTF
J: TRBJ1-2; V: TRBV5-1; D: NA; size: few; DNA: TGCGCCAGCAGCTTGCGTGACTCAGGGGACAACTATGGCTACACCTTC; CDR3: CASSLRDSGDNYGYTF
J: TRBJ2-7; V: TRBV7-2; D: NA; size: NA; DNA: TGTGCCAGCAGCTCATCAGGGGGACTCAACTACGAGCAGTACTTC; CDR3: CASSSSGGLNYEQYF
J: TRBJ2-2; V: TRBV6-5; D: TRBD2; size: few; DNA: TGTGCCAGCAGTTACCAACCCGGGGGGGCCGGGGAGCTGTTTTTT; CDR3: CASSYQPGGAGELFF
J: TRBJ1-2; V: TRBV4-1; D: NA; size: NA; DNA: TGCGCCAGCAGCCCGATATGGGAGTCCCAGGCTCGGGGCTACACCTTC; CDR3: CASSPIWESQARGYTF
J: TRBJ1-3; V: TRBV5-1; D: NA; size: NA; DNA: TGCGCCAGCAGGGCGCCAGGGTCGGACACCATATATTTT; CDR3: CASRAPGSDTIYF
J: TRBJ2-1; V: TRBV5-1; D: TRBD1; size: once; DNA: TGCGCCAGCAGCCAAGGGACAGGGTACAATGAGCAGTTCTTC; CDR3: CASSQGTGYNEQFF
J: TRBJ1-3; V: TRBV9; D: NA; size: NA; DNA: TGTGCCAGCAGCGTAGACCAGGGCGACACCATATATTTT; CDR3: CASSVDQGDTIYF
J: TRBJ2-6; V: TRBV5-1; D: TRBD1; size: NA; DNA: TGCGCCAGCAGCTTTCGGACAGGTATTGGAAACGTCCTGACTTTC; CDR3: CASSFRTGIGNVLTF
J: TRBJ2-3; V: TRBV5-6; D: TRBD2; size: NA; DNA: TGTGCCAGCAGCTTGGAGGCGGGAGGGGCTCCAGATACGCAGTATTTT; CDR3: CASSLEAGGAPDTQYF
J: TRBJ1-5; V: TRBV5-1; D: NA; size: few; DNA: TGCGCCAGCAGCCGGGGGGGTGGCAATCAGCCCCAGCATTTT; CDR3: CASSRGGGNQPQHF
J: TRBJ1-2; V: TRBV15; D: TRBD1; size: NA; DNA: TGTGCCACCAGCGAAAACAGGGGGTTGAACTATGGCTACACCTTC; CDR3: CATSENRGLNYGYTF
J: TRBJ1-1; V: TRBV7-9; D: TRBD1; size: few; DNA: TGTGCCAGCAGATTGGACAGGACGGCTTTCTTT; CDR3: CASRLDRTAFF
J: TRBJ1-2; V: TRBV6-6; D: NA; size: medium-sized; DNA: TGTGCCAGCGGTGCAGGGGTCTATGGCTACACCTTC; CDR3: CASGAGVYGYTF
J: TRBJ1-4; V: TRBV4-1; D: TRBD1; size: few; DNA: TGCGCCAGCAGCCAGAGACAGGGGGGCGGCACAACTAATGAAAAACTGTTTTTT; CDR3: CASSQRQGGGTTNEKLFF
J: TRBJ1-5; V: TRBV4-1; D: NA; size: NA; DNA: TGCGCCAGCAGCCAAGGGACACCGAGAAGTTATAGCAATCAGCCCCAGCATTTT; CDR3: CASSQGTPRSYSNQPQHF
J: TRBJ2-1; V: TRBV29-1; D: TRBD1; size: NA; DNA: TGCAGCGCCGGAGAGGGGGCTCTTTTTGAGCAGTTCTTC; CDR3: CSAGEGALFEQFF
J: TRBJ2-2; V: TRBV4-1; D: NA; size: NA; DNA: TGCGCCAGCAGCCAAGGAGTACTAACGAAGGGGACCGGGGAGCTGTTTTTT; CDR3: CASSQGVLTKGTGELFF
J: TRBJ1-5; V: TRBV19; D: NA; size: NA; DNA: TGTGCCAGTGATCGACAAGTTGGGAGGCAGCCCCAGCATTTT; CDR3: CASDRQVGRQPQHF
J: TRBJ1-2; V: TRBV7-2; D: NA; size: NA; DNA: TGTGCCAGCAGCTCTAGCTATGGCTACACCTTC; CDR3: CASSSSYGYTF